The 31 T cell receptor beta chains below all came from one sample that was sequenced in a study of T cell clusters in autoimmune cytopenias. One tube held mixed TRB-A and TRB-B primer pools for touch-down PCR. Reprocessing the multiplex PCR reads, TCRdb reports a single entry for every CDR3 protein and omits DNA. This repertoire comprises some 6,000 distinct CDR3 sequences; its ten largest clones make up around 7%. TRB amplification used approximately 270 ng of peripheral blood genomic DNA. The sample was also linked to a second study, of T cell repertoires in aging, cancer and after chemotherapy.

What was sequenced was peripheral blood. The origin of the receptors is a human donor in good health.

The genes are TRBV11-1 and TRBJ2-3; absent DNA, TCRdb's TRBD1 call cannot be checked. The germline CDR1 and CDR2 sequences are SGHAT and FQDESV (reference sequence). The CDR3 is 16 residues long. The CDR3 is CASSSPVRGITDTQYF. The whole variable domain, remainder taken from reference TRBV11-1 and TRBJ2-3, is EAEVAQSPRYKITEKSQAVAFWCDPISGHATLYWYRQILGQGPELLVQFQDESVVDDSQLPKDRFSAERLKGVDSTLKIQPAELGDSAMYLCASSSPVRGITDTQYFGPGTRLTVL.

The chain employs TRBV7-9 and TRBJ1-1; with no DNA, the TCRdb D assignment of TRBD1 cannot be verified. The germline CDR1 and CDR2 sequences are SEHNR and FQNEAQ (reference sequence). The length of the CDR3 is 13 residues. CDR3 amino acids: CAIPGTGETEAFF.

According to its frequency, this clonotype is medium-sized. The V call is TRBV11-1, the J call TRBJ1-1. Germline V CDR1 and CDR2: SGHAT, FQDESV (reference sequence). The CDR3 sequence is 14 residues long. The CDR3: CASSADGPNTEAFF.

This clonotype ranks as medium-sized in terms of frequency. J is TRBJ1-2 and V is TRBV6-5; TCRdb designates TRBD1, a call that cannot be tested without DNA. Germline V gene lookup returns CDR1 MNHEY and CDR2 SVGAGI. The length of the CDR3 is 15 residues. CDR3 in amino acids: CASSYSGGYNYGYTF.

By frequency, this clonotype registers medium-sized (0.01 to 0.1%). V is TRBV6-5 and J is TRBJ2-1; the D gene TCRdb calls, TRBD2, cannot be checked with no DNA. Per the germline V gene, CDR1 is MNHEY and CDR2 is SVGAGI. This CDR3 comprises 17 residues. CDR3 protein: CASSQGLAGESDYEQFF.

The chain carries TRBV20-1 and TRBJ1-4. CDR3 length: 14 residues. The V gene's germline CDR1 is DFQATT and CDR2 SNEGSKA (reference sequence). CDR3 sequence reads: CSARPSSLNEKLFF.

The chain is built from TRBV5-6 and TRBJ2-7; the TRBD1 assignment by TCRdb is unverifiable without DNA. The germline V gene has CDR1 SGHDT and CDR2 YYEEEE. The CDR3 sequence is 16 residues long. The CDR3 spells CASSFFVGGGDYEQYF.

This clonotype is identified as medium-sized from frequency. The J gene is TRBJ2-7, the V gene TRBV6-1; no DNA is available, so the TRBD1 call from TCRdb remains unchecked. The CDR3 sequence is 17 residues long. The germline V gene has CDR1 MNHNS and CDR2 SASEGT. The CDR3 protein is CASSGNKKTGTLYEQYF.

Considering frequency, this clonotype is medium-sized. The CDR3 spells CASSYGGEQETQYF. The V and J genes are TRBV6-5 and TRBJ2-5; TCRdb's D gene call, TRBD2, goes unchecked for lack of DNA. The CDR3 loop spans 14 amino acids. Germline loops: CDR1 MNHEY, CDR2 SVGAGI.

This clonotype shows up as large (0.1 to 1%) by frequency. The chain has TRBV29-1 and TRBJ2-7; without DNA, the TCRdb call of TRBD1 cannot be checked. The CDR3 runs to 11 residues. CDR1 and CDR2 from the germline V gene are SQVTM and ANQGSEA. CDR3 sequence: CSVRVGGEQYF.

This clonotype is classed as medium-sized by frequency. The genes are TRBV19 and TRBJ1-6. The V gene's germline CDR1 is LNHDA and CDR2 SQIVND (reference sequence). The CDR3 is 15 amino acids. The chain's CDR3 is CASRSDSSLNSPLHF.

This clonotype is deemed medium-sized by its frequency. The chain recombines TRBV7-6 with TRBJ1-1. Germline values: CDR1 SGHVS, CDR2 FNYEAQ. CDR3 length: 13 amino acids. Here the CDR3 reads CASSPSAFTGAFF.

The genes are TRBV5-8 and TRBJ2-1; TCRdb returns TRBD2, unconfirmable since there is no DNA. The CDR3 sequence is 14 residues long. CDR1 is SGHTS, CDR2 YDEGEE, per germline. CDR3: CASSPSRFPGTQFF.

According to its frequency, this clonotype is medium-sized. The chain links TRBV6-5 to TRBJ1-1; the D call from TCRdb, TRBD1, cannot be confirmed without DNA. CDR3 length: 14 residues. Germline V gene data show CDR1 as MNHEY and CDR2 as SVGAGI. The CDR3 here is CASSYTRDRGLAFF.

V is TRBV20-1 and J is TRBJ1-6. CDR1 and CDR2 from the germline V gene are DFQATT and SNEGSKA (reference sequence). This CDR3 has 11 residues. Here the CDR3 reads CSASGWGPLHF.

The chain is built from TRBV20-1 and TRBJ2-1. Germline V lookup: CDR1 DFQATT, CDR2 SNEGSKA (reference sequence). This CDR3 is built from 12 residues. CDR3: CSASQVSNEQFF.

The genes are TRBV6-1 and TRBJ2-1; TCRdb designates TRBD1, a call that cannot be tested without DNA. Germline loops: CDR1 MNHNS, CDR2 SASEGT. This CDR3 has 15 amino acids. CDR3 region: CASSESLGPYNEQFF.

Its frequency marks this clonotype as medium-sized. CDR3 region: CASSWREGGSYEQYF. The chain uses TRBV27 and TRBJ2-7; with no DNA, the TCRdb D assignment of TRBD2 cannot be verified. Germline V gene lookup returns CDR1 MNHEY and CDR2 SMNVEV (reference sequence). The CDR3 extends over 15 amino acids.

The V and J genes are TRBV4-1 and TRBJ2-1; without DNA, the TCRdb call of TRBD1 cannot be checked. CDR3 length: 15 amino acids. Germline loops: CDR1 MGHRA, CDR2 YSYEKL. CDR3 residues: CASSQDRLTGDEQFF.

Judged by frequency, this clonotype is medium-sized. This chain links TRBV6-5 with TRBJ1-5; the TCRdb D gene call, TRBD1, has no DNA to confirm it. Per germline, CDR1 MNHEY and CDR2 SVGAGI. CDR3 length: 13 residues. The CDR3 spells CASSRPGGQPQHF.

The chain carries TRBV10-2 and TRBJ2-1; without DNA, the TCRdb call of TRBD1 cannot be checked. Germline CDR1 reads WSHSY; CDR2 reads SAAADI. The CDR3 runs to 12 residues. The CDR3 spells CASRGVRDEQFF.

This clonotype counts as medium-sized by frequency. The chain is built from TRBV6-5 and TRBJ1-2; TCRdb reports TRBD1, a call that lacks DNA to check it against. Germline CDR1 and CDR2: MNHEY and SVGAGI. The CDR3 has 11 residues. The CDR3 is CASRQDYGYTF.

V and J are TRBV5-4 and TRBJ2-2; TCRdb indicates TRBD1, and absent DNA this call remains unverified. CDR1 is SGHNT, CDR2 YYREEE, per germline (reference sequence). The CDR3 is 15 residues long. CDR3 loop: CASSLAGMGAGELFF.

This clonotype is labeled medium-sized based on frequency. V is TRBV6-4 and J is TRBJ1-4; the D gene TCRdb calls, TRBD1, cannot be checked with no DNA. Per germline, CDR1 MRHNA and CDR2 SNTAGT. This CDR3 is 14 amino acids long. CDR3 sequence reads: CASSDSDRDRKLFF.

CDR3 sequence reads: CASSLGPKAFF. The V call is TRBV5-6, the J call TRBJ1-1. Germline loops: CDR1 SGHDT, CDR2 YYEEEE. This CDR3 spans 11 amino acids. Full variable domain (rest looked up from reference TRBV5-6 and TRBJ1-1): DAGVTQSPTHLIKTRGQQVTLRCSPKSGHDTVSWYQQALGQGPQFIFQYYEEEERQRGNFPDRFSGHQFPNYSSELNVNALLLGDSALYLCASSLGPKAFFGQGTRLTVV.

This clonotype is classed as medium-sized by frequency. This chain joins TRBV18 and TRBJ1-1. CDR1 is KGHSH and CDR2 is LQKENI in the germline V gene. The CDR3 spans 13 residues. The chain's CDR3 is CASSPRDGTEAFF.

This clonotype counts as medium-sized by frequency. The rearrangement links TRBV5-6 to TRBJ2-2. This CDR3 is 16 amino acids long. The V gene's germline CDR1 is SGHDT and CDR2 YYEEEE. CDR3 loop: CASSTWSNWDTGELFF.

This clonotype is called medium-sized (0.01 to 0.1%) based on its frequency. CDR3 in amino acids: CSVDQARTRVLGGTQYF. The chain employs TRBV29-1 and TRBJ2-5; the D call of TRBD2 rests on TCRdb alone, since no DNA is present to check it. There are 17 residues in the CDR3. From germline, CDR1 is SQVTM and CDR2 ANQGSEA.

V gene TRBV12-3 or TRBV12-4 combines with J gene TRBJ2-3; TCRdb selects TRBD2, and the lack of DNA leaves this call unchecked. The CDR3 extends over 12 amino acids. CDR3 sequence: CASSLLTDTQYF.

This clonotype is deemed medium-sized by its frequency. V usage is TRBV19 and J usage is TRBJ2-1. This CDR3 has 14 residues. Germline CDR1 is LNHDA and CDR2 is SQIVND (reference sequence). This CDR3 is CASSIAGVYNEQFF.

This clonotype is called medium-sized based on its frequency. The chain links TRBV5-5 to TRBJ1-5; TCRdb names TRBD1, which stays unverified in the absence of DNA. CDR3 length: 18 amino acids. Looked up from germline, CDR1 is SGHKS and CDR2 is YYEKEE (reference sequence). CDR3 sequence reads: CASSLIADVRQGYQPQHF.